The TCR beta chain described here comes from a study of long-term antiretroviral therapy in people with HIV (dated by TCRdb to between 2020 and 2023). Turning to the overall study: The earliest samples were collected roughly a decade before the 2015 WHO recommendation for immediate ART, at a time when ART was usually postponed until CD4 counts fell. This retrospective serial study examined whether starting ART and sustained HIV suppression were associated with changes in the composition and diversity of the TRB repertoire in peripheral blood. A total of some 200 cryopreserved PBMC samples came from roughly 30 adults with confirmed HIV infection and were collected serially over a mean of around 6 years (range 1-12). About 35% of the 30 participants with HIV were female. No cross-contamination during QIAcube processing turned up in test extractions that ran a monoclonal T-cell line alongside approximately 35 polyclonal samples. Results and caveats for the whole study, not just this receptor: Inferences about post-ART repertoire changes are limited because no data were available on ART adherence, viral resistance or therapy changes. Because cell numbers in pre-ART samples were limited, unsorted PBMC were profiled instead of sorted CD4+ and CD8+ T cells. A significant increase in TRB diversity was found to be associated with ART initiation, although TRB diversity was observed to remain significantly below that of transplant donor controls even after long-term ART. Expanded TRB clones identified before ART initiation dominated the repertoire across all time points, though the dominance fluctuated and decreased in many PLHIV after ART. Narrower CDR3 length ranges were observed in HIV repertoires than in controls, and an antigen-experienced repertoire with only a slight naive shift after ART was suggested by the network structure. The samples span the years 2004 to 2017, and the ART regimens used at that time may not be as effective as current regimens. Since PBMC availability was limited, sequencing covered only the TCR beta chain, with no alpha chain pairing.

The germline V gene yields SNHLY for CDR1 and FYNNEI for CDR2. Ends trimmed: V by 6 bases, J by 1 base; bases unmatched to a gene: 2. Spanning cysteine to phenylalanine, the CDR3 consists of 13 amino acids. The read is trimmed to its CDR3 DNA, 39 bases read in frame from base 1. A word on this clone: Its antigen target is currently unknown. No clone much larger than this one lies a single base away; base qualities are absent.

The immunoSEQ hsTCRB v3.0 assay was used at survey level resolution for TRB variable region sequencing. The targeted TRB sequencing depth was about 40,000-55,000 T-cell genomes per sample. TRB libraries were pooled and sequenced on an Illumina MiSeq using a v3 150-cycle kit. Per the source publication's procedure: Repertoire analysis was run in R within a reproducible Nextflow workflow that covered QC, data transformation and analysis. LymphoSeq2, an R package for exploring AIRR-Seq data, was used to implement custom analyses. Several samples that yielded fewer than 5000 total TRB sequences were excluded, so that more than 150 HIV repertoires were analyzed. Of the roughly 190 retained HIV repertoires, 55 to 60 were collected before and around 130 after ART initiation. Repertoires were downsampled to 5000 TRB nucleotide sequences, with summary statistics averaged over 100 downsampling iterations. Only TRB sequences with CDR3 regions of at least seven amino acids were retained for analysis. A Shannon entropy-derived clonality score and the Gini coefficient were used to measure diversity. In repertoire networks, the top 5000 CDR3 amino acid sequences were linked whenever an edit distance of one separated two sequences. Antigen specificity groups and MHC restriction were predicted for TRB CDR3 amino acid sequences with GLIPH2. To flag known associations with CMV, EBV, HIV or tissue antigens, CDR3 amino acid sequences were compared against VDJdb and McPAS-TCR. Pre-ART, post-ART and control groups were compared with Wilcoxon signed-rank tests and Holm-Bonferroni correction. TCRdb took over this immuneACCESS table, retaining in-frame rearrangements with V and J assigned. Such tables are incomplete; in checked studies, under half of the missing clones stem from an unresolved V gene, and the remainder is unexplained. That table supplies the V and J calls and clone size; D and trimming were determined from the DNA. Across this sample there are tens of thousands of clones, with around 87% seen only once. The top ten clones comprise roughly 3.3% of the sample.

To be included, a participant needed at least one PBMC sample from before ART initiation plus at least two post-ART samples. Treatment was received in the United States of America by all participants with HIV. Before DNA extraction, cryopreserved samples containing about 0.9-11 million PBMC were thawed and washed. At the time of the earliest PBMC sample for each participant with HIV, ages ranged from roughly 23 to 55 years. Each participant contributed PBMC samples from 1-4 timepoints before ART initiation and 2-8 timepoints after ART initiation, with a median of 7 samples. Serial HIV viral load, CD4+ T-cell count, ART history and demographic data were obtained for every participant. A Qiagen kit on a QIAcube was used to extract genomic DNA from unsorted PBMC, with samples processed in batches of 12.

The receptor comes from a woman in her 50s with HIV. The chain is made from TRBV2 and TRBJ2-7; 8 bases in the middle match TRBD1. The source material was unsorted PBMCs, sampled 2.6 years after starting antiretroviral therapy. The DNA reads as follows: TGTGCCAGCAGAAACAGGGGGTCCTACGAGCAGTACTTC. Translated, this is CASRNRGSYEQYF.